The 23 T cell receptor beta chains presented below share a single source sample, sequenced in a study of Tregs in tolerant kidney transplant recipients. Measured with immunoSEQ multiplex PCR; TCRdb has only the in-frame clones, and not every one. This table holds approximately 69,000 clones, roughly nine tenths found once. The sequencing here drew on CD4+ T cells from blood, taken before the transplant. The receptors originated from a human donor who received a combined kidney and bone marrow transplant.

The count of this clone is one. The V gene is TRBV4-2, the J gene TRBJ2-7; D is possibly TRBD2 (6 bases). This CDR3 is built from 14 residues. Trimming took 0 bases from V and 6 from J, leaving 12 bases between them. Per the germline V gene, CDR1 is LGHNA and CDR2 is YNFKEQ. This chain's CDR3 is CASSQDRAGFEQYF. DNA of the CDR3: TGTGCCAGCAGCCAAGATCGGGCGGGGTTCGAGCAGTACTTC.

This clone was detected only once. The chain combines TRBV10-3 with TRBJ2-2; D possibly corresponds to TRBD1 (5 bases). V was trimmed by 6 bases and J by 2 bases, leaving 16 bases between them. CDR1 ENHRY and CDR2 SYGVKD come from the germline V gene. The CDR3 length is 16 residues. The CDR3 is CAISPGHSINTGELFF. CDR3 sequence (DNA): TGTGCCATCAGCCCCGGACACTCAATTAACACCGGGGAGCTGTTTTTT.

This clone was found once. The V gene is TRBV7-8, the J gene TRBJ2-1, with 10 bases fitting TRBD2. The CDR3 is made up of 13 amino acids. J lost 0 bases, V lost 11 bases, and 1 base had no gene match. Germline CDR1 reads SGHVS; CDR2 reads FQNEAQ. The CDR3 DNA reads TGTGCCTCTAGCGGGAGCTCCTACAATGAGCAGTTCTTC. It translates to CASSGSSYNEQFF.

The chain is built from TRBV7-2 and TRBJ2-1, with TRBD2 matching over 10 bases. The ends lost 6 bases at V and 4 bases at J; junction bases unmatched: 6. From germline, CDR1 is SGHTA and CDR2 FQGNSA. CDR3 length: 15 residues. In DNA form, the CDR3 reads TGTGCCAGCAGAACAGGACTAGCGGAATACAATGAGCAGTTCTTC. It codes for CASRTGLAEYNEQFF.

The count of this clone is one. The CDR3 DNA reads as TGTGCCAGCAGTGAACGAACTCCCCTCATAAAAAACATTCAGTACTTC. This encodes CASSERTPLIKNIQYF. This chain joins TRBV2 and TRBJ2-4; D is unresolved. Germline CDR1 reads SNHLY; CDR2 reads FYNNEI. The CDR3 totals 16 residues. V was trimmed by 2 bases and J by 4 bases, leaving 15 bases between them.

V is TRBV28 and J is TRBJ2-5, with D tentatively TRBD2 (5 bases). The CDR3 has 13 amino acids. The V gene's germline CDR1 is MDHEN and CDR2 SYDVKM. The V gene lost 3 bases and the J gene lost 7 bases, with 12 bases spanning the gap. The CDR3 DNA follows: TGTGCCAGCAGTTTTCGAGGGTTAGCGACCCAGTACTTC. Its protein is CASSFRGLATQYF.

The chain joins TRBV25-1 to TRBJ2-7, with TRBD1 matching 12 bases. This CDR3 has 17 amino acids. After removal of 0 bases from V and 4 bases from J, the junction contained 7 bases not matched to a gene. Germline CDR1 is MGHDK and CDR2 is SYGVNS. CDR3 coding DNA: TGTGCCAGCAGTGAATACGGGACAGGGGGCTTCGTTTACGAGCAGTACTTC. This encodes CASSEYGTGGFVYEQYF.

The V gene is TRBV6-5, the J gene TRBJ1-2; D remains unclear. Germline V gene sequence: CDR1 MNHEY, CDR2 SVGAGI. With 2 bases removed from V and 3 bases from J, the gap between germline ends came to 16 bases. This CDR3 contains 16 residues. The CDR3 DNA is TGTGCCAGCAGTTACCGCCCTCCGGAAGGAGACTATGGCTACACCTTC. Its translation: CASSYRPPEGDYGYTF.

J is TRBJ1-2 and V is TRBV27; 7 bases fit TRBD1. The V gene end was trimmed by 3 bases and the J gene end by 0 bases; junction bases not matched to a gene: 13. Looked up from germline, CDR1 is MNHEY and CDR2 is SMNVEV (reference sequence). The CDR3 is 18 amino acids. This chain's CDR3 is CASSFPTSGTAANYGYTF. The DNA of the CDR3 is TGTGCCAGCAGTTTTCCAACTTCCGGGACAGCAGCTAACTATGGCTACACCTTC.

The rearrangement links TRBV29-1 to TRBJ1-2, with D uncertain. V was trimmed by 2 bases and J by 4 bases, leaving 11 bases between them. The CDR3 loop spans 13 amino acids. Germline V gene sequence: CDR1 SQVTM, CDR2 ANQGSEA. CDR3 amino acids: CSVEKMSSYGYTF. In DNA, the CDR3 is TGCAGCGTTGAAAAGATGAGTAGCTATGGCTACACCTTC.

The chain combines TRBV30 with TRBJ2-3; D may be TRBD2 (6 bases). V was cut by 5 bases and J by 5 bases, with 17 bases left in between. Germline CDR1 is GTSNPN and CDR2 is SVGIG (reference sequence). This CDR3 comprises 14 residues. CDR3 residues: CAWGSGLGGDTQYF. The CDR3 coding sequence is TGTGCCTGGGGCTCAGGGCTCGGGGGAGATACGCAGTATTTT.

This clone was recorded only once. This chain's CDR3 is CASSLGTSGSSYEQYF. The CDR3 DNA sequence: TGTGCCAGCAGTTTAGGGACTAGCGGGAGTTCGTACGAGCAGTACTTC. The chain combines TRBV28 with TRBJ2-7, with 14 bases that match TRBD2. Germline V CDR1 and CDR2: MDHEN, SYDVKM. The CDR3 runs to 16 residues. Losses at the gene ends were 2 bases for V and 4 bases for J; bases not matched to a gene: 4.

V is TRBV5-1 and J is TRBJ1-2; the D is unclear. This CDR3 contains 14 residues. V was pared by 4 bases and J by 2 bases, with 12 bases between. CDR1 SGHRS and CDR2 YFSETQ come from the germline V gene. Here the CDR3 DNA reads TGCGCCAGCAGCCTCGGCCCCGGGAACTATGGCTACACCTTC. Protein product: CASSLGPGNYGYTF.

This clone occurred once. The V call is TRBV18, the J call TRBJ2-1; possible D gene TRBD2, 6 bases. There are 14 residues in the CDR3. Trimming took 5 bases from V and 3 from J, leaving 11 bases between them. Per the germline V gene, CDR1 is KGHSH and CDR2 is LQKENI. DNA for the CDR3: TGTGCCAGCTCAATTGGTAGCGGCTACAATGAGCAGTTCTTC. It yields the protein CASSIGSGYNEQFF.

This rearrangement joins TRBV19 to TRBJ2-3; 10 bases line up with TRBD2. In germline, CDR1 is LNHDA, CDR2 SQIVND (reference sequence). Trimming removed 6 bases from V and 3 bases from J; junction bases left unmatched: 6. This CDR3 has 15 residues. This CDR3 is CASSLAGDLTDTQYF. In DNA form, the CDR3 reads TGTGCCAGTAGCCTAGCGGGAGATTTAACAGATACGCAGTATTTT.

The chain employs TRBV9 and TRBJ2-1; possible D gene TRBD2, 7 bases. The ends were cut back, 0 bases at V and 2 bases at J, with 12 bases in the middle. This CDR3 region has 16 residues. The germline V gene encodes CDR1 SGDLS and CDR2 YYNGEE. CDR3 sequence: CASSVGGGGAYNEQFF. The CDR3 DNA reads as TGTGCCAGCAGCGTAGGAGGGGGAGGGGCCTACAATGAGCAGTTCTTC. Full variable domain (outside the CDR3, taken from reference TRBV9 and TRBJ2-1): DSGVTQTPKHLITATGQRVTLRCSPRSGDLSVYWYQQSLDQGLQFLIQYYNGEERAKGNILERFSAQQFPDLHSELNLSSLELGDSALYFCASSVGGGGAYNEQFFGPGTRLTVL.

The chain is built from TRBV15 and TRBJ1-5; 10 bases match TRBD1. CDR3 length: 15 residues. Trimming took 5 bases from V and 6 from J; bases not matched to a gene: 7. Germline lookup yields CDR1 LNHNV and CDR2 YYDKDF (reference sequence). This CDR3 reads CATSRDRGIGQPQHF. The CDR3, as DNA: TGTGCCACCAGCCGGGACAGGGGTATCGGTCAGCCCCAGCATTTT.

V and J are TRBV5-6 and TRBJ2-6; TRBD1 is a possible D gene (6 bases). Germline CDR1 and CDR2: SGHDT and YYEEEE. CDR3 length: 14 residues. Trimming left V 1 base short and J 4 bases short, with 6 bases between. The CDR3 region has the DNA TGTGCCAGCAGCTTGACAGGGGGGGCCAACGTCCTGACTTTC. Amino acid sequence: CASSLTGGANVLTF.

The rearrangement links TRBV27 to TRBJ2-3, with 11 bases matching TRBD2. The CDR3 extends over 16 amino acids. Germline loops: CDR1 MNHEY, CDR2 SMNVEV (reference sequence). J lost 4 bases, V lost 0 bases, and 3 bases had no gene match. In DNA form, the CDR3 reads TGTGCCAGCAGTTTATCCGGGACTAGCGGAGCAGATACGCAGTATTTT. Encoded protein: CASSLSGTSGADTQYF.

The J gene is TRBJ2-2, the V gene TRBV5-1; TRBD1 is a possible D gene (5 bases). The CDR3 runs 15 residues. Trimming stripped 5 bases from V and 4 bases from J, with 15 bases between. The germline gives CDR1 SGHRS, CDR2 YFSETQ. CDR3 in amino acids: CASRWTPKGTGELFF. The DNA for the CDR3 is TGCGCCAGCAGATGGACACCTAAGGGCACCGGGGAGCTGTTTTTT.

The chain uses TRBV28 and TRBJ2-7; 8 nucleotides match TRBD1. Germline trimming cut 4 bases from V and 2 bases from J; bases unmatched to any gene: 10. Germline assignment: CDR1 MDHEN and CDR2 SYDVKM. This CDR3 is 16 amino acids long. CDR3 region: CASSSPGQVLTYEQYF. Here the CDR3 DNA reads TGTGCCAGCAGTTCACCGGGACAGGTTTTGACCTACGAGCAGTACTTC.

The J gene is TRBJ1-2, the V gene TRBV27; 7 nucleotides line up with TRBD1. Germline V lookup: CDR1 MNHEY, CDR2 SMNVEV (reference sequence). V gave up 3 bases and J gave up 4 bases; unmatched junction bases: 11. This CDR3 comprises 16 residues. CDR3 residues: CASSLSAGQRSYGYTF. The CDR3 bases are TGTGCCAGCAGTTTGAGTGCGGGACAGCGATCCTATGGCTACACCTTC.

The chain has TRBV5-6 and TRBJ1-2, with TRBD1 identical over 9 bases. Germline values: CDR1 SGHDT, CDR2 YYEEEE. The trim removed 3 bases at V and 4 bases at J, leaving 7 bases unmatched. This CDR3 comprises 15 residues. The DNA of the CDR3 is TGTGCCAGCAGCTCAGGGACAGGGAAGGGCTATGGCTACACCTTC. This codes for CASSSGTGKGYGYTF.